A single sample gave rise to the 20 T cell receptor beta chains below, sequenced in a study of blood T cell repertoires in COVID-19 (dated by TCRdb to about 2020). The protocol used for the library was the immunoSEQ multiplex PCR assay. Drawn from immuneACCESS, this table holds only the in-frame rearrangements with V and J called that TCRdb kept. Clones are partly lost; checked studies trace under half to an unresolved V gene and leave the rest unexplained. The sample table shows about 190,000 clones, and about 88% are seen once. The ten largest clones represent less than 7.5% of the sample. Sequenced: peripheral blood. The receptors here all came from a woman aged 40 to 50 who had recovered from COVID-19.

This clone was detected once. The chain has TRBV30 and TRBJ2-1; 9 bases map to TRBD2. The CDR3 is made up of 13 amino acids. Germline V gene lookup returns CDR1 GTSNPN and CDR2 SVGIG (reference sequence). Germline trimming cut 5 bases from V and 1 base from J; bases unmatched to any gene: 0. This chain's CDR3 is CAWGLASYNEQFF. The CDR3 DNA is TGTGCCTGGGGACTAGCGTCCTACAATGAGCAGTTCTTC.

This rearrangement joins TRBV7-2 to TRBJ1-5; D call uncertain. CDR3 length equals 13 residues. V dropped 2 bases and J dropped 4 bases, with 6 bases sitting between them. Germline loops: CDR1 SGHTA, CDR2 FQGNSA. CDR3 protein: CASSLRLNQPQHF. The CDR3 DNA sequence: TGTGCCAGCAGCTTACGTTTGAATCAGCCCCAGCATTTT.

This clone was picked up one time. This chain connects TRBV7-2 to TRBJ2-7; 12 positions match TRBD2. With 0 bases clipped from V and 5 bases from J, the junction kept 14 bases outside the gene matches. Per the germline V gene, CDR1 is SGHTA and CDR2 is FQGNSA. The CDR3 is 19 residues long. Here the CDR3 DNA reads TGTGCCAGCAGCTTAGCTCTCTGGACTAGCGGGACGATCCACCACGAGCAGTACTTC. Translation: CASSLALWTSGTIHHEQYF.

The chain recombines TRBV27 with TRBJ1-4; unclear D gene. This CDR3 is 13 amino acids long. V lost 4 bases and J 8 bases, leaving 11 bases between the germline ends. Germline loops: CDR1 MNHEY, CDR2 SMNVEV (reference sequence). DNA of the CDR3: TGTGCCAGCAGTTGGGGAGCCGAGGAAAAACTGTTTTTT. It is translated as CASSWGAEEKLFF.

The chain carries TRBV12-3 or TRBV12-4 and TRBJ1-2; D remains ambiguous. Trimming shortened V by 4 bases and J by 3 bases, and 9 bases separated the two germline ends. The CDR3 runs 13 residues. The CDR3 region is CASSYGRDYGYTF. The CDR3 region has the DNA TGTGCCAGCAGTTATGGGCGCGACTATGGCTACACCTTC.

The rearrangement links TRBV19 to TRBJ2-1; 9 bases fit TRBD2. J lost 12 bases, V lost 4 bases, and 16 bases had no gene match. Germline V gene lookup returns CDR1 LNHDA and CDR2 SQIVND (reference sequence). CDR3 length: 16 amino acids. For the CDR3, the DNA is TGTGCCAGTAGTAGTTTAAGCGGGAGGCCCGGAGTTGGGCAGTTCTTC. Translating it yields CASSSLSGRPGVGQFF.

The chain combines TRBV6-2 or TRBV6-3 with TRBJ1-1; D gene unclear. CDR1 MNHEY and CDR2 SVGEGT come from the germline V gene. Trimming cost V 7 bases and J 1 base, with 16 bases left between them. The CDR3 has 15 residues. CDR3 DNA: TGTGCCAGCACCCCCGGCGGCAGTGAGAACACTGAAGCTTTCTTT. This codes for CASTPGGSENTEAFF.

The J gene is TRBJ2-2, the V gene TRBV5-4, with D maybe TRBD1 (5 bases). CDR3 length equals 13 residues. Trimming left V 2 bases short and J 6 bases short, with 8 bases between. Germline V gene data show CDR1 as SGHNT and CDR2 as YYREEE (reference sequence). The CDR3 DNA follows: TGTGCCAGCAGCTTTAAAGGGGCCGGGGAGCTGTTTTTT. Translation gives CASSFKGAGELFF. The full variable domain, in which reference TRBV5-4 and TRBJ2-2 provide the parts outside the CDR3, is ETGVTQSPTHLIKTRGQQVTLRCSSQSGHNTVSWYQQALGQGPQFIFQYYREEENGRGNFPPRFSGLQFPNYSSELNVNALELDDSALYLCASSFKGAGELFFGEGSRLTVL.

The chain joins TRBV12-5 to TRBJ2-7, with 8 bases aligning to TRBD2. Germline trimming cut 3 bases from V and 0 bases from J; bases unmatched to any gene: 4. The CDR3 is made up of 15 amino acids. CDR1 and CDR2 from the germline V gene are LGHNT and FRNRAP. CDR3 DNA sequence: TGTGCTAGTGGTTTTAGCGGGGCCAACTCCTACGAGCAGTACTTC. It translates to CASGFSGANSYEQYF.

The chain employs TRBV2 and TRBJ2-2; 8 bases are a match to TRBD1. The CDR3 loop spans 15 amino acids. V dropped 8 bases and J dropped 3; count of bases not matched to a gene: 8. In germline, CDR1 is SNHLY, CDR2 FYNNEI. CDR3 residues: CASQTGQGYTGELFF. CDR3 in DNA: TGTGCCAGCCAAACCGGACAGGGCTACACCGGGGAGCTGTTTTTT. Using reference TRBV2 and TRBJ2-2 for the parts outside the CDR3, the full variable domain is EPEVTQTPSHQVTQMGQEVILRCVPISNHLYFYWYRQILGQKVEFLVSFYNNEISEKSEIFDDQFSVERPDGSNFTLKIRSTKLEDSAMYFCASQTGQGYTGELFFGEGSRLTVL.

This sequence joins TRBV7-2 and TRBJ1-4, with TRBD1 matching over 12 bases. This CDR3 is built from 17 residues. The trim removed 5 bases at V and 2 bases at J, leaving 6 bases unmatched. CDR1 SGHTA and CDR2 FQGNSA come from the germline V gene. Here the CDR3 DNA reads TGTGCCAGCAGCATCCGGGACAGGGGGCTGACTAATGAAAAACTGTTTTTT. It codes for CASSIRDRGLTNEKLFF.

This rearrangement joins TRBV4-1 to TRBJ1-4, with a possible D match to TRBD1 (6 bases). The CDR3 spans 15 residues. Trimming took 5 bases from V and 3 from J, leaving 13 bases between them. CDR1 is MGHRA and CDR2 is YSYEKL in the germline V gene. The DNA of the CDR3 is TGCGCCAGCAGCGTTACAGGGACGCCTAATGAAAAACTGTTTTTT. Its protein product is CASSVTGTPNEKLFF.

The chain links TRBV3-1 (or the pseudogene TRBV3-2) to TRBJ2-5, with D unclear. CDR1 and CDR2 from the germline V gene are LGHDT and YNNKEL (reference sequence). The CDR3 covers 12 residues. Trimming pared 1 base from V and 4 bases from J, leaving 4 bases between. CDR3 coding DNA: TGTGCCAGCAGCCAAGCCCGAGAGACCCAGTACTTC. Translating gives CASSQARETQYF.

The CDR3 DNA reads TGTGCCAGCAGCTTAGGCCTAGCGGGAGGTTGGGTTGGAGATACGCAGTATTTT. Translating it yields CASSLGLAGGWVGDTQYF. The chain joins TRBV11-3 to TRBJ2-3; 11 bases line up with TRBD2. Germline-derived CDR1 and CDR2 are SGHNT and YENEEA. This CDR3 contains 18 residues. The junction had 11 bases not matched to a gene; V was cut back by 1 base and J by 5 bases.

The rearrangement joins TRBV19 to TRBJ1-4; D gene uncertain. Trimming removed 10 bases from V and 8 bases from J, with 11 bases in between. The CDR3 sequence is 11 residues long. The germline V gene encodes CDR1 LNHDA and CDR2 SQIVND (reference sequence). The CDR3 DNA reads TGTGCCACTTCCCGTCTAGAAAAACTGTTTTTT. It specifies CATSRLEKLFF.

This rearrangement joins TRBV24-1 to TRBJ2-5, with TRBD1 as a possible D gene (5 bases). CDR1 and CDR2 (germline): KGHDR, SFDVKD. V dropped 8 bases and J dropped 5 bases, with 17 bases sitting between them. CDR3 length: 14 residues. As DNA, the CDR3 is TGTGCCACCATCCAGCAGGGTATGGGGGAGACCCAGTACTTC. It yields the protein CATIQQGMGETQYF.

The chain uses TRBV7-9 and TRBJ2-7; 7 bases line up with TRBD2. Germline lookup yields CDR1 SEHNR and CDR2 FQNEAQ (reference sequence). After removal of 1 base from V and 2 bases from J, the junction contained 5 bases not matched to a gene. The CDR3 has 15 amino acids. CDR3 nucleotides: TGTGCCAGCAGCTTAGGGCCGGGACTAACCTACGAGCAGTACTTC. It specifies CASSLGPGLTYEQYF.

The genes are TRBV11-2 and TRBJ1-5; unclear D gene. This CDR3 is built from 13 residues. The V gene's germline CDR1 is SGHAT and CDR2 FQNNGV. Trimming pared 5 bases from V and 3 bases from J, leaving 8 bases between. CDR3 bases: TGTGCCAGCAGCCCAGACTTCAATCAGCCCCAGCATTTT. It codes for CASSPDFNQPQHF.

The chain recombines TRBV5-4 with TRBJ2-7, with D possibly being TRBD1 (5 bases). CDR1 SGHNT and CDR2 YYREEE come from the germline V gene (reference sequence). V was pared by 0 bases and J by 3 bases, with 16 bases between. The CDR3 sequence is 16 residues long. The CDR3 reads CASSLEVRATDYEQYF. In DNA, the CDR3 is TGTGCCAGCAGCTTGGAGGTCAGGGCGACTGACTACGAGCAGTACTTC.

The chain recombines TRBV5-6 with TRBJ1-3, with 8 bases fitting TRBD1. CDR3 size: 17 residues. CDR1 and CDR2 (germline): SGHDT, YYEEEE. The V segment lost 4 bases and the J segment 9 bases; nucleotides outside the gene matches: 18. The chain's CDR3 is CASSHGWTGLFLGTIYF. The CDR3 nucleotides are TGTGCCAGCAGCCACGGCTGGACAGGGTTATTCCTAGGCACCATATATTTT.